The clone carrying this TCR beta chain was counted a few times. Its target is not known. A second PCR of 7 to 11 cycles used a sample-barcoded 5' primer and a J-beta primer mix. Every sample produced at least 3 million CDR3-containing paired-end reads. In TCRdb, the 5' RACE reads were re-called with MiXCR into one record per CDR3 protein. The table lists about 640,000 distinct CDR3 sequences, about 53% of them singletons. The data were obtained in a study of blood T cells in healthy people across ages. The CDR3 is made up of 17 amino acids. The trim removed 0 bases at V and 0 bases at J, leaving 5 bases unmatched. Germline CDR1 and CDR2: SGHRS and YFSETQ. RNA extraction gave at least 5.5 micrograms of total RNA per sample. Study outcomes and limitations: TCR beta diversity per million T cells fell roughly linearly with age. Long-lived donors carried more naive CD4+ cells and greater diversity than aged donors.

This chain links TRBV5-1 with TRBJ2-1; 8 positions agree with TRBD2. This clonotype originated in a man aged 55 to 69 in good health. The material sequenced was blood. In DNA form, the CDR3 reads TGCGCCAGCAGCTTGGCAATAGCGGGGATCTCCTACAATGAGCAGTTCTTC. This encodes CASSLAIAGISYNEQFF.